Reported below is one T cell receptor (beta chain). These data come from a study of blood T cell repertoires in COVID-19. At the level of the study: The study drew acute and convalescent COVID-19 samples from the United States, Italy and Spain.

J gave up 2 bases and V 4 bases, and 8 bases lay outside the gene matches. There are 15 residues in the CDR3. In germline, CDR1 is MNHEY, CDR2 SMNVEV (reference sequence). The method was immunoSEQ multiplex PCR; TCRdb's version includes in-frame clones alone and lacks a portion of them. The data show 150,000 to 200,000 clones, 70% to 90% seen once. The J gene is TRBJ2-7, the V gene TRBV27; TRBD1 agrees at 7 bases. Sequenced: peripheral blood. This clonotype was sampled from a human donor in a cohort sampled during active COVID-19. The CDR3 sequence: CASSSPGQAPYEQYF. CDR3 bases: TGTGCCAGCAGTTCCCCCGGACAGGCACCCTACGAGCAGTACTTC.